These 24 T cell receptor beta chains share one sample of origin, sequenced in a study of T cells after posttransplantation cyclophosphamide. Generated by immunoSEQ multiplex PCR, the TCRdb table keeps only in-frame clones and is missing some. Of 25,000 to 35,000 clones listed, around 86% are singletons. The sample taken for sequencing was PBMCs. Receptors originate from a middle-aged man.

The sample holds a few counts of this clone. J is TRBJ1-2 and V is TRBV5-6; 7 positions match TRBD1. V lost 4 bases and J lost 7; bases outside the gene matches: 7. The germline CDR1 and CDR2 sequences are SGHDT and YYEEEE. CDR3 length equals 13 residues. CDR3 sequence reads: CASSKDRLSGYTF. In nucleotides, the CDR3 is TGTGCCAGCAGCAAGGACAGGCTAAGTGGCTACACCTTC.

This clone was counted once. The V and J genes are TRBV7-9 and TRBJ1-2; 10 nucleotides line up with TRBD1. The ends lost 5 bases at V and 3 bases at J; junction bases unmatched: 9. CDR1 is SEHNR and CDR2 is FQNEAQ in the germline V gene (reference sequence). The CDR3 has 16 amino acids. CDR3 DNA: TGTGCCAGCAGCCCTCGTGGGGGACAGGGGCACTATGGCTACACCTTC. Translating gives CASSPRGGQGHYGYTF.

The chain combines TRBV7-9 with TRBJ2-5; weak D call: TRBD1 (7 bases). This CDR3 comprises 15 residues. CDR1 is SEHNR and CDR2 is FQNEAQ in the germline V gene (reference sequence). Between the trimmed V and J ends, which lost 7 bases and 1 base, there was a span of 16 bases. The chain's CDR3 is CASTRTQGGQETQYF. In DNA, the CDR3 is TGTGCCAGCACCCGAACTCAGGGGGGCCAAGAGACCCAGTACTTC.

This chain uses TRBV6-1 with TRBJ2-5, with D maybe TRBD1 (5 bases). The germline V gene encodes CDR1 MNHNS and CDR2 SASEGT. V was cut by 10 bases and J by 0 bases, with 9 bases left in between. This CDR3 has 12 amino acids. CDR3 sequence reads: CATKGYQETQYF. The DNA for the CDR3 is TGTGCCACCAAGGGGTACCAAGAGACCCAGTACTTC.

The chain couples TRBV29-1 to TRBJ2-2; the match to TRBD2 covers 10 bases. This CDR3 has 17 amino acids. J lost 4 bases, V lost 3 bases, and 11 bases had no gene match. In germline, CDR1 is SQVTM, CDR2 ANQGSEA. DNA for the CDR3: TGCAGCGTTGATAGGGCTAGCGGGGGTGTTGGCACCGGGGAGCTGTTTTTT. This codes for CSVDRASGGVGTGELFF.

This chain uses TRBV29-1 with TRBJ2-7; D unresolved. Looked up from germline, CDR1 is SQVTM and CDR2 is ANQGSEA. This CDR3 has 14 amino acids. Trimming cost V 2 bases and J 6 bases, with 17 bases left between them. CDR3 nucleotide sequence: TGCAGCGTTGAACAAGGCGGCCAAGTAGGCGAGCAGTACTTC. Protein: CSVEQGGQVGEQYF.

V usage is TRBV18 and J usage is TRBJ1-6; TRBD1 matches at 9 bases. The CDR3 consists of 15 residues. Germline V gene lookup returns CDR1 KGHSH and CDR2 LQKENI. V shed 7 bases, J shed 8 bases, and the junction held 9 bases outside the gene matches. CDR3 in amino acids: CASFTGGEGYSPLHF. In DNA, the CDR3 is TGTGCCAGCTTCACAGGGGGCGAAGGATATTCACCCCTCCACTTT.

Regarding this clone: Germline and junction disagree at one end, which may indicate a read error. Other DNA sequences in the same sample also yield this CDR3. The chain combines TRBV4-1 with TRBJ1-6; D possibly corresponds to TRBD1 (5 bases). This CDR3 comprises 17 residues. Germline V gives CDR1 MGHRA, CDR2 YSYEKL. The CDR3 loop reads CASSQGPPTEYNSPLHF. As DNA, the CDR3 is TGCGCCAGCAGCCAAGGCCCCCCGACAGAGTATAATTCCCCCCTCCACTTT.

The chain is built from TRBV11-2 and TRBJ2-1; D may be TRBD1 (6 bases). Trimming stripped 4 bases from V and 0 bases from J, with 13 bases between. Germline CDR1 reads SGHAT; CDR2 reads FQNNGV. The CDR3 is 16 amino acids. The CDR3: CASSYLRGSSYNEQFF. The CDR3 region has the DNA TGTGCCAGCAGCTATCTCAGGGGAAGCTCCTACAATGAGCAGTTCTTC.

The chain joins TRBV10-1 to TRBJ2-3; D perhaps matches TRBD2 (6 bases). CDR3 size: 14 residues. Looked up from germline, CDR1 is WNHNN and CDR2 is SYGVQD (reference sequence). Trimming took 3 bases from V and 6 from J, leaving 13 bases between them. The CDR3 loop reads CASSEGGAGDTQYF. CDR3 coding DNA: TGCGCCAGCAGTGAAGGAGGGGCAGGGGATACGCAGTATTTT.

The chain recombines TRBV5-8 with TRBJ2-3; no clear D gene. The V and J ends lost 0 bases and 2 bases respectively, with 4 bases between them. Germline loops: CDR1 SGHTS, CDR2 YDEGEE. CDR3 length: 13 amino acids. This CDR3 is CASSLVLTDTQYF. The DNA for the CDR3 is TGTGCCAGCAGCTTGGTCCTCACAGATACGCAGTATTTT. The variable domain in full, completed from reference TRBV5-8 and TRBJ2-3, reads EAGVTQSPTHLIKTRGQQATLRCSPISGHTSVYWYQQALGLGLQFLLWYDEGEERNRGNFPPRFSGRQFPNYSSELNVNALELEDSALYLCASSLVLTDTQYFGPGTRLTVL.

This clone appeared a single time. The chain is built from TRBV7-8 and TRBJ1-6; 9 bases fit TRBD1. CDR1 SGHVS and CDR2 FQNEAQ come from the germline V gene. The CDR3 is made up of 17 amino acids. Trimming removed 5 bases from V and 6 bases from J; junction bases left unmatched: 11. The CDR3 region has the DNA TGTGCCAGCAGCCCATATGAAGGGACAGGGCCTAATTCACCCCTCCACTTT. This translates into CASSPYEGTGPNSPLHF.

The chain has TRBV11-3 and TRBJ2-2; the D is unclear. V was trimmed by 3 bases and J by 0 bases, leaving 14 bases between them. Germline values: CDR1 SGHNT, CDR2 YENEEA. CDR3 length: 17 amino acids. CDR3 loop: CASSFAWSQANTGELFF. CDR3 bases: TGTGCCAGCAGCTTCGCATGGTCTCAGGCGAACACCGGGGAGCTGTTTTTT.

The V gene is TRBV29-1, the J gene TRBJ2-5, with 10 bases aligning to TRBD1. J lost 4 bases, V lost 0 bases, and 8 bases had no gene match. The CDR3 has 16 amino acids. The germline CDR1 and CDR2 sequences are SQVTM and ANQGSEA. In nucleotides, the CDR3 is TGCAGCGTTGAAGAAGGTGGGACAGGGGCCTTAGAGACCCAGTACTTC. Protein product: CSVEEGGTGALETQYF.

The CDR3 nucleotides are TGTGCCGGGGGACAGGGGGGGTACGAGCAGTACTTC. It translates to CAGGQGGYEQYF. V and J are TRBV6-5 and TRBJ2-7; 11 bases agree with TRBD1. The CDR3 is 12 residues long. Unmatched junction bases numbered 4, after V lost 11 bases and J lost 4 bases. The germline V gene has CDR1 MNHEY and CDR2 SVGAGI.

The chain is built from TRBV7-2 and TRBJ1-3; no definite D call. The germline gives CDR1 SGHTA, CDR2 FQGNSA. Trimming removed 1 base from V and 4 bases from J, with 17 bases in between. CDR3 size: 17 residues. The CDR3, as DNA: TGTGCCAGCAGCTTAGTCCCAGGCCTCAGGTCCGGAAACACCATATATTTT. Protein product: CASSLVPGLRSGNTIYF.

The chain has TRBV7-6 and TRBJ2-5, with TRBD1 matching 9 bases. Trimming cost V 4 bases and J 4 bases; bases outside gene matches: 4. This CDR3 comprises 14 residues. CDR1 SGHVS and CDR2 FNYEAQ come from the germline V gene. The CDR3 sequence: CASSSQGAIETQYF. CDR3 DNA: TGTGCCAGCAGCTCACAGGGGGCTATAGAGACCCAGTACTTC.

The genes are TRBV11-2 and TRBJ2-1, with TRBD2 matching 10 bases. From germline, CDR1 is SGHAT and CDR2 FQNNGV. V shed 1 base, J shed 8 bases, and the junction held 11 bases outside the gene matches. This CDR3 region has 17 residues. CDR3 in DNA: TGTGCCAGCAGCTTAGTCGAGAGGCTAGCGGGAGAGGATGAGCAGTTCTTC. This gives the protein CASSLVERLAGEDEQFF.

The chain recombines TRBV30 with TRBJ1-1, with D possibly TRBD1 on 5 matching bases. V lost 5 bases, J lost 0 bases, and 19 bases lay in between. CDR3 length equals 16 residues. Looked up from germline, CDR1 is GTSNPN and CDR2 is SVGIG (reference sequence). CDR3 sequence: CAWGAPRLKMNTEAFF. In nucleotides, the CDR3 is TGTGCCTGGGGGGCCCCCCGTTTAAAGATGAACACTGAAGCTTTCTTT.

This clone has only one observation. J is TRBJ1-1 and V is TRBV7-2; the match to TRBD1 covers 7 bases. The germline CDR1 and CDR2 sequences are SGHTA and FQGNSA. V was clipped by 5 bases and J by 5 bases; unmatched bases: 8. This CDR3 has 14 residues. CDR3 DNA: TGTGCCAGCAGCCTTTTCCAGGGGGGAACTGAAGCTTTCTTT. It translates to CASSLFQGGTEAFF.

The chain has TRBV4-1 and TRBJ1-6; TRBD1 is a possible D gene (5 bases). Germline V gene lookup returns CDR1 MGHRA and CDR2 YSYEKL. This CDR3 has 14 residues. The germline V and J ends were trimmed by 2 bases and 7 bases, with 9 bases remaining between them. CDR3 sequence (DNA): TGCGCCAGCAGCCAACGGGCAGGGAATTCACCCCTCCACTTT. This translates into CASSQRAGNSPLHF.

The V and J genes are TRBV7-5 and TRBJ1-5. TRBV7-5 is given as a pseudogene. The CDR3 consists of 15 residues. CDR3 residues: CARSPGLEGHQPQHF. For the CDR3, the DNA is TGTGCCAGAAGCCCGGGACTGGAAGGACATCAGCCCCAGCATTTT.

The rearrangement uses TRBV7-8 and TRBJ2-3; perhaps TRBD2 as D (5 bases). The V end lost 3 bases, the J end lost 2 bases, and 12 bases lay between the germline ends. The CDR3 totals 15 residues. Looked up from germline, CDR1 is SGHVS and CDR2 is FQNEAQ. The DNA of the CDR3 is TGTGCCAGCAGCTTTAGAACTAGGACCACAGATACGCAGTATTTT. It yields the protein CASSFRTRTTDTQYF.

This clone was seen a single time. The V and J genes are TRBV15 and TRBJ2-3, with 13 bases fitting TRBD2. Losses at the gene ends were 4 bases for V and 3 bases for J; bases not matched to a gene: 7. CDR1 LNHNV and CDR2 YYDKDF come from the germline V gene (reference sequence). There are 17 residues in the CDR3. The CDR3 nucleotides read TGTGCCACCAGCAAACTAGCGGGGGGGCTAGGTACAGATACGCAGTATTTT. This codes for CATSKLAGGLGTDTQYF.